This TCR beta chain was obtained from a study of a mutant IDH1 vaccine in newly diagnosed glioma. Study overall: Treated patients comprised approximately 60% males and roughly 40% females, mean age 40.4 years. Antecedent treatment encompassed radiotherapy, temozolomide, or their combination; the majority received both. Study-wide findings and caveats: Pseudoprogression seemingly bore no relation to changes in top peripheral T cell clonotypes.

Turning to this clone: What it binds is unknown.

Time point of the sample: week 5, during vaccination. It was 300 ug of mutant IDH1 20-mer peptide that made up each vaccine dose, given with topical imiquimod. Donors' newly diagnosed IDH1-mutant WHO grade 3 or 4 astrocytomas lacked nuclear ATRX. The repertoire was sequenced with immunoSEQ multiplex PCR; TCRdb's copy has only in-frame clones and lacks some. The table has 75,000 to 80,000 clones, 75% to 95% seen once; the top ten hold just over 0.55%. Sample: PBMCs, taken from a glioma patient whose treatment included an IDH1 peptide vaccine. This sequence was found in a woman in her forties or fifties with glioma.

The CDR3 nucleotides read TGTGCCAGCAGACGAGTCTACAATGAGCAGTTCTTC. Amino acid sequence: CASRRVYNEQFF. This chain uses TRBV6-1 with TRBJ2-1; D gene ambiguous. CDR1 and CDR2 from the germline V gene are MNHNS and SASEGT. The CDR3 has 12 amino acids. The V and J ends lost 6 bases and 3 bases respectively, with 6 bases between them.